This entry is about one T cell receptor (beta chain). Its specificity is not known. This same CDR3 is encoded by further DNA sequences in the sample. This sample is drawn from a study of shared clonotypes between healthy human individuals. It was CD45RO-negative cells, positively selected for CCR7, that made up naive CD8 cells, with terminally differentiated effector memory CD45RA+ cells excluded. Clones were read by immunoSEQ multiplex PCR, and TCRdb kept only the in-frame ones, dropping some. In the table there are around 640,000 clones, about 95% of which are singletons. With 0 bases removed from V and 1 base from J, the gap between germline ends came to 13 bases. The V gene's germline CDR1 is MNHEY and CDR2 SVGAGI. This CDR3 spans 16 amino acids. Regarding the study as a whole: What naive subsets generally showed was a larger estimated richness than memory subsets showed.

The chain recombines TRBV6-5 with TRBJ2-7; TRBD1 might be the D (6 bases). Material: naive CD8+ T cells sorted from blood. The source of this sequence is a woman aged 25 to 39 in good health. The CDR3 protein is CASSYSSGQVSYEQYF. The CDR3, as DNA: TGTGCCAGCAGTTACTCTTCGGGACAAGTATCCTACGAGCAGTACTTC.